This entry concerns a single T cell receptor beta chain. No antigen is known for it. The data were obtained in a study of vaccination effects on CD4 cells after COVID-19. Study at large: Vaccination followed sampling of two convalescent patients by 16 days and one week respectively. The study, taken as a whole, reports: In people who had recovered, most post-vaccine spike-reactive clones were new vaccine-induced clones.

The ends were cut back, 4 bases at V and 0 bases at J, with 11 bases in the middle. The CDR3 loop spans 15 amino acids. Germline V CDR1 and CDR2: SGDLS, YYNGEE. ViraFEST expansion of antigen-specific CD4+ T cells with viral peptide pools preceded sequencing. The culture ran for roughly ten days before CD4+ T cells were isolated. According to PCR results, the person was infected with SARS-CoV-2 between March and December 2020. Libraries were prepared by immunoSEQ multiplex PCR; TCRdb keeps only in-frame clonotypes and omits some of them. This table has about 27,000 clones, approximately 80% appearing once.

Sequencing was performed on CD4+ T cells from PBMCs cultured with HCoV-NL63 spike peptides, taken before COVID-19 vaccination. The source is a human donor who had a prior SARS-CoV-2 infection. V gene TRBV9 combines with J gene TRBJ2-1; D call uncertain. The CDR3 DNA sequence: TGTGCCAGCAGCCCCCACAGACGCTCCTACAATGAGCAGTTCTTC. This gives the protein CASSPHRRSYNEQFF.